The rows below give T cell receptor beta chains drawn from one sample of a study of T cells in Graves' hyperthyroidism and ophthalmopathy. TCRdb ran MiXCR on the multiplex PCR reads and lists one entry per CDR3 protein. The sample records 350,000 to 400,000 distinct CDR3 sequences, more than 13% being singletons. Sequencing used blood. These receptors were obtained from a woman aged 30 to 39 with Graves' hyperthyroidism. The CDR3 runs from the conserved cysteine through the conserved F or W. D genes are given only for firm matches. Size is stated for part of the rows, as once, few or many counts, or as a class when the clone is expanded.

abundance: many
j_gene: TRBJ2-3
len: 12
d_gene: NA
v_gene: TRBV12-3/TRBV12-4
CDR3nt: TGTGCCAGCAGTTCATTCGGTAATACGCAGTATTTT
CDR3aa: CASSSFGNTQYF

abundance: NA
j_gene: TRBJ1-2
len: 14
d_gene: TRBD1
v_gene: TRBV20-1
CDR3nt: TGCAGTGCAACCTCCGGGACAGGGGCAAATGGCTACACCTTC
CDR3aa: CSATSGTGANGYTF

abundance: many
j_gene: TRBJ2-5
len: 16
d_gene: TRBD2
v_gene: TRBV3-1
CDR3nt: TGTGCCAGCAGCCCAGATTTAGCGGGAGGCACAGAGACCCAGTACTTC
CDR3aa: CASSPDLAGGTETQYF

abundance: many
j_gene: TRBJ2-1
len: 11
d_gene: NA
v_gene: TRBV28
CDR3nt: TGTGCCAGCAGTCGTTACAATGAGCAGTTCTTC
CDR3aa: CASSRYNEQFF

abundance: NA
j_gene: TRBJ2-5
len: 16
d_gene: TRBD2
v_gene: TRBV3-1
CDR3nt: TGTGCCAGCAGCCTTGGACTAGCGGGAGCTTACAAGACCCAGTACTTC
CDR3aa: CASSLGLAGAYKTQYF

abundance: few
j_gene: TRBJ2-1
len: 16
d_gene: TRBD2
v_gene: TRBV19
CDR3nt: TGTGCCAGTAGTATAGTCCTTCCAGCGGGAGGCAATGAGCAGTTCTTC
CDR3aa: CASSIVLPAGGNEQFF

abundance: many
j_gene: TRBJ2-1
len: 12
d_gene: NA
v_gene: TRBV7-8
CDR3nt: TGTGCCAGCAGGTCGACTACAAGTGAGCAGTTCTTC
CDR3aa: CASRSTTSEQFF

abundance: few
j_gene: TRBJ2-3
len: 14
d_gene: NA
v_gene: TRBV11-3
CDR3nt: TGTGCCAGCAGTCTAGGAGCCCTCACAGATACGCAGTATTTT
CDR3aa: CASSLGALTDTQYF

abundance: NA
j_gene: TRBJ1-3
len: 15
d_gene: NA
v_gene: TRBV24-1
CDR3nt: TGTGCCACCAGTGATACCCGGGCAAGCGGAAACACCATATATTTT
CDR3aa: CATSDTRASGNTIYF

abundance: NA
j_gene: TRBJ1-1
len: 15
d_gene: NA
v_gene: TRBV5-4
CDR3nt: TGTGCCAGCAGCTTGTTGGGCCTTATGAACACTGAAGCTTTCTTT
CDR3aa: CASSLLGLMNTEAFF

abundance: few
j_gene: TRBJ2-3
len: 15
d_gene: NA
v_gene: TRBV12-3/TRBV12-4
CDR3nt: TGTGCCAGCAGTTTAGAAGGCTTTTTCACAGATGCGCAGTATTTT
CDR3aa: CASSLEGFFTDAQYF

abundance: few
j_gene: TRBJ2-2
len: 16
d_gene: TRBD2
v_gene: TRBV5-5
CDR3nt: TGTGCCAGCAGCTTGGATCCACTAGCGGCCCCCGGGGAGCTGTTTTTT
CDR3aa: CASSLDPLAAPGELFF

abundance: NA
j_gene: TRBJ2-7
len: 14
d_gene: NA
v_gene: TRBV7-9
CDR3nt: TGTGCCAGCAGTCTCCAGCCCCGGGCGCGCGAGCAGTACTTC
CDR3aa: CASSLQPRAREQYF

abundance: many
j_gene: TRBJ2-3
len: 17
d_gene: TRBD2
v_gene: TRBV29-1
CDR3nt: TGCAGCGTTGGGGGCTACGGACTAGCGGGAGAGCCAGATACGCAGTATTTT
CDR3aa: CSVGGYGLAGEPDTQYF

abundance: many
j_gene: TRBJ1-1
len: 12
d_gene: NA
v_gene: TRBV30
CDR3nt: TGTGCCTGGAGTCGGGGTATCACTGAAGCTTTCTTT
CDR3aa: CAWSRGITEAFF

abundance: NA
j_gene: TRBJ2-7
len: 13
d_gene: TRBD1
v_gene: TRBV18
CDR3nt: TGTGCCAGCTCAACAGGGGTCTCCTACGAGCAGTACTTC
CDR3aa: CASSTGVSYEQYF

abundance: many
j_gene: TRBJ1-1
len: 13
d_gene: NA
v_gene: TRBV3-1
CDR3nt: TGTGCCAGCAGCCGGGGGGCAGGAACTGAAGCTTTCTTT
CDR3aa: CASSRGAGTEAFF

abundance: many
j_gene: TRBJ2-5
len: 16
d_gene: NA
v_gene: TRBV3-1
CDR3nt: TGTGCCAGCAGACCACAACATACGACTAGTGGAGAGACCCAGTACTTC
CDR3aa: CASRPQHTTSGETQYF

abundance: NA
j_gene: TRBJ1-4
len: 16
d_gene: TRBD1
v_gene: TRBV7-9
CDR3nt: TGTACCAGCAGCGTACCTCCGGGACAGGTTAATGAAAAACTGTTTTTT
CDR3aa: CTSSVPPGQVNEKLFF

abundance: NA
j_gene: TRBJ2-1
len: 15
d_gene: TRBD2
v_gene: TRBV20-1
CDR3nt: TGCAGTGCTAGTCAGGGGACTAGCGGCTTCAATGAGCAGTTCTTC
CDR3aa: CSASQGTSGFNEQFF

abundance: NA
j_gene: TRBJ2-7
len: 14
d_gene: TRBD2
v_gene: TRBV20-1
CDR3nt: TGCAGTGCTAGAGGAGCTAGCGGGAGATACGAGCAGTACTTC
CDR3aa: CSARGASGRYEQYF

abundance: NA
j_gene: TRBJ1-1
len: 12
d_gene: NA
v_gene: TRBV30
CDR3nt: TGTGCCTGGAGTGTCGGGGGGCGCGAAGCTTTCTTT
CDR3aa: CAWSVGGREAFF

abundance: NA
j_gene: TRBJ2-7
len: 15
d_gene: NA
v_gene: TRBV20-1
CDR3nt: TGCAGTGCTTACCAGGACCGGACCCTCTCCTACGAGCAGTACTTC
CDR3aa: CSAYQDRTLSYEQYF

abundance: NA
j_gene: TRBJ2-5
len: 14
d_gene: NA
v_gene: TRBV2
CDR3nt: TGTGCCAGCAGTGACCGGACACTGCAAGAGACCCAGTACTTC
CDR3aa: CASSDRTLQETQYF

abundance: few
j_gene: TRBJ1-1
len: 15
d_gene: NA
v_gene: TRBV29-1
CDR3nt: TGCAGCGAAACGACAATTTCCTCAAGGGGCACTGAAGCTTTCTTT
CDR3aa: CSETTISSRGTEAFF

abundance: many
j_gene: TRBJ2-7
len: 16
d_gene: NA
v_gene: TRBV5-1
CDR3nt: TGCGCCAGCAGTGGAGGAGCGGGCCTACCAGGCAACGAGCAGTACTTC
CDR3aa: CASSGGAGLPGNEQYF

abundance: NA
j_gene: TRBJ2-1
len: 16
d_gene: NA
v_gene: TRBV3-1
CDR3nt: TGTGCCAGCAGCCAAGCCGCGGAAAGTTCCTACAATGAGCAGTTCTTC
CDR3aa: CASSQAAESSYNEQFF

abundance: NA
j_gene: TRBJ2-5
len: 14
d_gene: TRBD1
v_gene: TRBV29-1
CDR3nt: TGCAGCGTTGAAGTTTCGACAGGGCTGGAGACCCAGTACTTC
CDR3aa: CSVEVSTGLETQYF

abundance: few
j_gene: TRBJ2-2
len: 17
d_gene: NA
v_gene: TRBV6-5
CDR3nt: TGTGCCAGCAGTTACTCGAGCACCCTGTCGGGCACCGGGGAGCTGTTTTTT
CDR3aa: CASSYSSTLSGTGELFF

abundance: NA
j_gene: TRBJ2-5
len: 12
d_gene: TRBD1
v_gene: TRBV30
CDR3nt: TGTGCCTGGAGTTCTAGGGACAGGGAGGGGTACTTC
CDR3aa: CAWSSRDREGYF

abundance: many
j_gene: TRBJ2-4
len: 11
d_gene: NA
v_gene: TRBV12-3/TRBV12-4
CDR3nt: TGTGCCAGCACCTCCGGAAACATTCAGTACTTC
CDR3aa: CASTSGNIQYF

abundance: NA
j_gene: TRBJ2-7
len: 15
d_gene: TRBD1
v_gene: TRBV6-2/TRBV6-3
CDR3nt: TGTGCCAGCAGAAACTCGGGGACAGGGACCTACGAGCAGTACTTC
CDR3aa: CASRNSGTGTYEQYF

abundance: many
j_gene: TRBJ1-1
len: 15
d_gene: TRBD1
v_gene: TRBV9
CDR3nt: TGTGCCAGCAGCGTCGGACAGGGGCCGGGGGGCGAAGCTTTCTTT
CDR3aa: CASSVGQGPGGEAFF

abundance: many
j_gene: TRBJ2-5
len: 15
d_gene: TRBD2
v_gene: TRBV20-1
CDR3nt: TGCAGTGCTAGACCACTAGCGGGAGGGGTGGAGACCCAGTACTTC
CDR3aa: CSARPLAGGVETQYF

abundance: NA
j_gene: TRBJ1-3
len: 15
d_gene: NA
v_gene: TRBV28
CDR3nt: TGTGCCAGCAGTTCTCCGGGACCCTCTGGAAACACCATATATTTT
CDR3aa: CASSSPGPSGNTIYF

abundance: NA
j_gene: TRBJ2-5
len: 14
d_gene: TRBD2
v_gene: TRBV29-1
CDR3nt: TGCAGCGTGCGGACCCTAGCGGGATTAGAGGCCCAGTACTTC
CDR3aa: CSVRTLAGLEAQYF

abundance: few
j_gene: TRBJ2-2
len: 13
d_gene: TRBD2
v_gene: TRBV24-1
CDR3nt: TGTGCCACCAGGACTAGCGGGGCCGGGGAGCTGTTTTTT
CDR3aa: CATRTSGAGELFF

abundance: many
j_gene: TRBJ2-7
len: 14
d_gene: TRBD1
v_gene: TRBV5-1
CDR3nt: TGCGCCAGCAGGATGACAGGGGATTCCTACGAGCAGTACTTC
CDR3aa: CASRMTGDSYEQYF

abundance: NA
j_gene: TRBJ2-7
len: 14
d_gene: TRBD2
v_gene: TRBV28
CDR3nt: TGTGCCAGCAGTTTACCTAGCGGGAGTGGCGAGCAGTACTTC
CDR3aa: CASSLPSGSGEQYF

abundance: NA
j_gene: TRBJ1-5
len: 18
d_gene: NA
v_gene: TRBV9
CDR3nt: TGTGCCAGCAGCGTAGGGCCCTTTTTGAGCAATAGCAATCAGCCCCAGCATTTT
CDR3aa: CASSVGPFLSNSNQPQHF

abundance: few
j_gene: TRBJ2-7
len: 16
d_gene: TRBD2
v_gene: TRBV19
CDR3nt: TGTGCCAGTAGTCTCGTGGGCGGGAGGAAGTCCTACGAGCAGTACTTC
CDR3aa: CASSLVGGRKSYEQYF

abundance: NA
j_gene: TRBJ1-4
len: 14
d_gene: NA
v_gene: TRBV7-9
CDR3nt: TGTGCCAGCAGCTCGGGGGCTTCTAATGAAAAACTGTTTTTT
CDR3aa: CASSSGASNEKLFF

abundance: NA
j_gene: TRBJ2-7
len: 16
d_gene: TRBD2
v_gene: TRBV7-9
CDR3nt: TGTGCCAGCAGCCCTCGGACTAGCGGGGTTTCCTACGAGCAGTACTTC
CDR3aa: CASSPRTSGVSYEQYF